This TCR beta chain was sequenced in a study of shared clonotypes between healthy human individuals. Turning to the study itself: Samples came from a couple of female and a few male donors aged 18 to 49. Study-wide findings and caveats: Naive subsets generally had larger estimated richness than memory subsets. For naive CD4 cells, approximately 4.8% of clonotypes were shared across a few donors.

Comment on this clone: What it binds is not known.

The CDR3 has 13 amino acids. Germline values: CDR1 MDHEN, CDR2 SYDVKM. V lost 6 bases and J 7 bases, leaving 13 bases between the germline ends. Assay used: immunoSEQ multiplex PCR; TCRdb lists only in-frame clones, some missing. The sample gives roughly 530,000 clones, almost 97% of which show up once; about 0.064% is in the top ten. The sequenced material came from naive CD4+ T cells sorted from blood. Subset indicated: CD45RA+ positively selected. The V call is TRBV28, the J call TRBJ1-5; no clear D. The origin of this receptor is a woman in her 30s in good health. The CDR3 spells CASRSQSFQPQHF. Written as DNA, the CDR3 is TGTGCCAGCAGGTCTCAGAGTTTCCAGCCCCAGCATTTT.